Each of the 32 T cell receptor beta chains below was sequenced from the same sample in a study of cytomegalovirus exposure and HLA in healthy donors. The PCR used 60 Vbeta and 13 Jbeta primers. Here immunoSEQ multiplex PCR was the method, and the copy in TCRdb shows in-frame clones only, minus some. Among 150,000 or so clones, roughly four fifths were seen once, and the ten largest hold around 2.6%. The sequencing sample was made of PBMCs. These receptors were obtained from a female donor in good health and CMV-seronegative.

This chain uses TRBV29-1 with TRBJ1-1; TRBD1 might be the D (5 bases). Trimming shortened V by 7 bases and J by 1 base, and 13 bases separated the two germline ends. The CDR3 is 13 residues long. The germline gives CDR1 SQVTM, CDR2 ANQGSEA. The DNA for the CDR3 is TGCAGCGCCGCCGGGGGGTCGAACACTGAAGCTTTCTTT. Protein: CSAAGGSNTEAFF. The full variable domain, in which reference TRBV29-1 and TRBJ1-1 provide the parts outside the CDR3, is SAVISQKPSRDICQRGTSLTIQCQVDSQVTMMFWYRQQPGQSLTLIATANQGSEATYESGFVIDKFPISRPNLTFSTLTVSNMSPEDSSIYLCSAAGGSNTEAFFGQGTRLTVV.

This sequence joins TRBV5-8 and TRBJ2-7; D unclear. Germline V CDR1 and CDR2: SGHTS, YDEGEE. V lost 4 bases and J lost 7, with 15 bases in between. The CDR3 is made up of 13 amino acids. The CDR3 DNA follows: TGTGCCAGCAGCCCCCTTCCCGCCGGGGAGCAGTACTTC. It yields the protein CASSPLPAGEQYF.

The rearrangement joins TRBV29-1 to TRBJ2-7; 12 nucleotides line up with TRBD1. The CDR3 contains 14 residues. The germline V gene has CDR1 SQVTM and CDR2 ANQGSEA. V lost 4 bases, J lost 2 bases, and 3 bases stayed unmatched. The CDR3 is CSVVRDRGPYEQYF. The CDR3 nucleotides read TGCAGCGTTGTTCGGGACAGGGGGCCCTACGAGCAGTACTTC.

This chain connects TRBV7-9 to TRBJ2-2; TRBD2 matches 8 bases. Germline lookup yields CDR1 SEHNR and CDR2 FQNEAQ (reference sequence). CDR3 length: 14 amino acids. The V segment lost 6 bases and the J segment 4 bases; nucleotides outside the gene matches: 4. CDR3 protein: CASSLAGGTGELFF. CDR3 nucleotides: TGTGCCAGCAGTCTAGCGGGTGGCACCGGGGAGCTGTTTTTT. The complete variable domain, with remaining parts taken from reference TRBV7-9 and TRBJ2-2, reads DTGVSQNPRHKITKRGQNVTFRCDPISEHNRLYWYRQTLGQGPEFLTYFQNEAQLEKSRLLSDRFSAERPKGSFSTLEIQRTEQGDSAMYLCASSLAGGTGELFFGEGSRLTVL.

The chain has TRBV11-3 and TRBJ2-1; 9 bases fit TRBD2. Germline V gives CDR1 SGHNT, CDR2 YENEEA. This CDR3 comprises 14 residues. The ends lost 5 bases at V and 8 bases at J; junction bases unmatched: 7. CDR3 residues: CASSKSGTSYEQFF. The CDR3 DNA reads TGTGCCAGCAGCAAGTCCGGGACTAGCTATGAGCAGTTCTTC.

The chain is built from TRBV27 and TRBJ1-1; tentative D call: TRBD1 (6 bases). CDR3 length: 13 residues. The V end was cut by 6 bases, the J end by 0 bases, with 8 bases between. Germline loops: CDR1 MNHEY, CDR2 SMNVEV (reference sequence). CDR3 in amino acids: CASSRTVNTEAFF. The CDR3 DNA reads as TGTGCCAGCAGCAGGACAGTGAACACTGAAGCTTTCTTT.

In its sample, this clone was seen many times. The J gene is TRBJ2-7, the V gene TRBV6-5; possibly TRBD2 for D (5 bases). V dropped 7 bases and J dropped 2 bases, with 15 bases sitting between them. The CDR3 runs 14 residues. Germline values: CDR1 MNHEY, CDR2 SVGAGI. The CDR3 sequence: CASTSGFPPYEQYF. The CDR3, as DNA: TGTGCCAGCACCTCGGGGTTCCCCCCCTACGAGCAGTACTTC.

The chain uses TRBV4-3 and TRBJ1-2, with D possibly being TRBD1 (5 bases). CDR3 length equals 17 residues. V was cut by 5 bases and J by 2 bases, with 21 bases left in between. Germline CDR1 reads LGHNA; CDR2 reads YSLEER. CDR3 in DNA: TGCGCCAGCAGCTACGGGAGAGGGAGGGGAGACAACTATGGCTACACCTTC. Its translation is CASSYGRGRGDNYGYTF.

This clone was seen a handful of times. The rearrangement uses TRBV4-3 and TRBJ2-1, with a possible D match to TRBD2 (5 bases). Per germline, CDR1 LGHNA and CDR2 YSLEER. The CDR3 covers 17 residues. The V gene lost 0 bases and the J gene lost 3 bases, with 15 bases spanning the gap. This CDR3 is CASSQDLRVTIYNEQFF. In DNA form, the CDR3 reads TGCGCCAGCAGCCAAGATCTGCGGGTCACGATCTACAATGAGCAGTTCTTC.

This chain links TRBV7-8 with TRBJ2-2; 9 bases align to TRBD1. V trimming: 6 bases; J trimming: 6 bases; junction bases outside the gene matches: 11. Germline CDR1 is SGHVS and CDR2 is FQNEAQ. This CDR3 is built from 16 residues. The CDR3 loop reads CASRSTGQGLPGELFF. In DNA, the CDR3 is TGTGCCAGCAGAAGCACCGGACAGGGGCTACCCGGGGAGCTGTTTTTT.

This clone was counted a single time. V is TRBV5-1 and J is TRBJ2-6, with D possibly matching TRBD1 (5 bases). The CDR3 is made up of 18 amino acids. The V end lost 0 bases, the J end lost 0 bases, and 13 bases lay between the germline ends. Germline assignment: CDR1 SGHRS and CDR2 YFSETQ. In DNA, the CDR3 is TGCGCCAGCAGCTTGGGAATCGCAGGGAACTCTGGGGCCAACGTCCTGACTTTC. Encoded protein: CASSLGIAGNSGANVLTF. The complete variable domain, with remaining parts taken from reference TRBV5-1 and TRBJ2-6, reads KAGVTQTPRYLIKTRGQQVTLSCSPISGHRSVSWYQQTPGQGLQFLFEYFSETQRNKGNFPGRFSGRQFSNSRSEMNVSTLELGDSALYLCASSLGIAGNSGANVLTFGAGSRLTVL.

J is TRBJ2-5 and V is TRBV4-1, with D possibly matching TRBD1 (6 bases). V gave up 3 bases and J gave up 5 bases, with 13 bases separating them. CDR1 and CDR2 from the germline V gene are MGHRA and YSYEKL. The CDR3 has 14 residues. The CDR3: CASSQQGFGETQYF. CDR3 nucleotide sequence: TGCGCCAGCAGCCAGCAGGGGTTCGGGGAGACCCAGTACTTC.

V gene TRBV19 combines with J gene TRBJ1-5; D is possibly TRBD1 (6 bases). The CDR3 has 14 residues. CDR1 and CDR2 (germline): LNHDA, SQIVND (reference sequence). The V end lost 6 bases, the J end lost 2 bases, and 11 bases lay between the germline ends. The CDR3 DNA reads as TGTGCCAGTAGGGATACAGGGCGCAATCAGCCCCAGCATTTT. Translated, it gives CASRDTGRNQPQHF.

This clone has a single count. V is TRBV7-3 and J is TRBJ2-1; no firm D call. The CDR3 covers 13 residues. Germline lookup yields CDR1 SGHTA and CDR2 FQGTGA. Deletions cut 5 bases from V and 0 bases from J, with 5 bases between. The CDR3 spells CASSPGSYNEQFF. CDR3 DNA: TGTGCCAGCAGCCCGGGCTCCTACAATGAGCAGTTCTTC.

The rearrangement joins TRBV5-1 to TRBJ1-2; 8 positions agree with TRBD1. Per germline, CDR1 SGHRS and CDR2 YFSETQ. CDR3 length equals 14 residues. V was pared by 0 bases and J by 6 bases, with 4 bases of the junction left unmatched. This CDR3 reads CASSLETGVDGYTF. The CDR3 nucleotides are TGCGCCAGCAGCTTGGAGACAGGGGTTGATGGCTACACCTTC.

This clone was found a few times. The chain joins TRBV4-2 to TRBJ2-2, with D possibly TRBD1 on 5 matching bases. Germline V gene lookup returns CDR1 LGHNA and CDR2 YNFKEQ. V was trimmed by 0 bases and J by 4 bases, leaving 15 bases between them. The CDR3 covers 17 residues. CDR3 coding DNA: TGTGCCAGCAGCCAAGATAGGGAAGGGGTGGGCACCGGGGAGCTGTTTTTT. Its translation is CASSQDREGVGTGELFF.

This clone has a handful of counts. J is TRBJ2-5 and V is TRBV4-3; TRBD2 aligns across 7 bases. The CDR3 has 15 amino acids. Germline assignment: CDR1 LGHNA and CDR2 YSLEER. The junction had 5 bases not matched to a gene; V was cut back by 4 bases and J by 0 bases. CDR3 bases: TGCGCCAGCAGCCCGTCGGCGGGAGACCAAGAGACCCAGTACTTC. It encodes CASSPSAGDQETQYF.

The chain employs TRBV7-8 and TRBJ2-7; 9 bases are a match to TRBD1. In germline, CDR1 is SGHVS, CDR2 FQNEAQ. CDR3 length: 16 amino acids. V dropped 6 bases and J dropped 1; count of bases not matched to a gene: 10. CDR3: CASRPGTGGASYEQYF. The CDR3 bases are TGTGCCAGCAGACCTGGTACAGGGGGCGCGTCCTACGAGCAGTACTTC.

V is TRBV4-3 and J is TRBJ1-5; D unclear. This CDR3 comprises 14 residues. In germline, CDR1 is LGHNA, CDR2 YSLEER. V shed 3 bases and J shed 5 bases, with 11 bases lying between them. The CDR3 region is CASSQRPTDQPQHF. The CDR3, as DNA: TGCGCCAGCAGCCAGCGCCCGACTGATCAGCCCCAGCATTTT.

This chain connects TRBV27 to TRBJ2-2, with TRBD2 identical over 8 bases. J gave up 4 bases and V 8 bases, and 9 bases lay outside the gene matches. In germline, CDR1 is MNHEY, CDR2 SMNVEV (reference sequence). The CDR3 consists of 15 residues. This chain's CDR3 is CASSSAGAGTGELFF. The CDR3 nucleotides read TGTGCCAGCTCCTCAGCGGGGGCGGGCACCGGGGAGCTGTTTTTT.

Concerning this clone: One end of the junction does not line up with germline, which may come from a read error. The CDR3 is CAGSFKAGTSGRGEQYF. The CDR3 coding sequence is TGCGCCGGCAGCTTCAAAGCCGGGACTAGCGGGAGGGGCGAGCAGTACTTC. This chain connects TRBV5-1 to TRBJ2-7; 16 bases are a match to TRBD2. Germline V gives CDR1 SGHRS, CDR2 YFSETQ. The CDR3 is 17 amino acids.

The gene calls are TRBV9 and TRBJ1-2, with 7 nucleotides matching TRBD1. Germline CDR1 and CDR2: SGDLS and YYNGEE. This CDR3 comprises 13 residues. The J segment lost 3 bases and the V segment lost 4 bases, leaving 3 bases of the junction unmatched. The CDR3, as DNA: TGTGCCAGCAGCTCCCAGGGGGACTATGGCTACACCTTC. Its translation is CASSSQGDYGYTF.

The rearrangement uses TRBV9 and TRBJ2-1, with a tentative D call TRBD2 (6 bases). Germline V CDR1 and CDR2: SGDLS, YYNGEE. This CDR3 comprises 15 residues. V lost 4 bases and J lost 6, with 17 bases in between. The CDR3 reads CASSLDYFYGNEQFF. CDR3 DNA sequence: TGTGCCAGCAGCCTGGACTACTTTTACGGCAATGAGCAGTTCTTC. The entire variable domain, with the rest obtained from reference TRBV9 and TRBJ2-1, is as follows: DSGVTQTPKHLITATGQRVTLRCSPRSGDLSVYWYQQSLDQGLQFLIQYYNGEERAKGNILERFSAQQFPDLHSELNLSSLELGDSALYFCASSLDYFYGNEQFFGPGTRLTVL.

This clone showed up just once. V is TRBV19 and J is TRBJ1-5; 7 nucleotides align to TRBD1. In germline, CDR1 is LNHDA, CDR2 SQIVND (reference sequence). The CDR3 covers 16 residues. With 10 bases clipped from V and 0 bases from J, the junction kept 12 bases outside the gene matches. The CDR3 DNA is TGTGCCACCAGGCCCCGGGACAGCTATAGCAATCAGCCCCAGCATTTT. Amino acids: CATRPRDSYSNQPQHF. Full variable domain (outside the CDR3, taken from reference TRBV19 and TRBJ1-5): DGGITQSPKYLFRKEGQNVTLSCEQNLNHDAMYWYRQDPGQGLRLIYYSQIVNDFQKGDIAEGYSVSREKKESFPLTVTSAQKNPTAFYLCATRPRDSYSNQPQHFGDGTRLSIL.

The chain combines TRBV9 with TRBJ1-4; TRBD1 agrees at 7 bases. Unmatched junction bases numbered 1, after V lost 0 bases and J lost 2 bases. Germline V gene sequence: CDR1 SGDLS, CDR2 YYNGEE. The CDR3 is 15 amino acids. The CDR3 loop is CASSVEGATNEKLFF. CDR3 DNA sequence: TGTGCCAGCAGCGTAGAGGGGGCGACTAATGAAAAACTGTTTTTT.

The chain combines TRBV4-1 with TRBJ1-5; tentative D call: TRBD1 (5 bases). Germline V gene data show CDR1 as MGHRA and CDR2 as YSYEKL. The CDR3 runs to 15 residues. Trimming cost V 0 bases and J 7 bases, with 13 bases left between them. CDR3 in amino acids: CASSQDTAGKQPQHF. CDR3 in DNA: TGCGCCAGCAGCCAAGATACGGCAGGGAAACAGCCCCAGCATTTT.

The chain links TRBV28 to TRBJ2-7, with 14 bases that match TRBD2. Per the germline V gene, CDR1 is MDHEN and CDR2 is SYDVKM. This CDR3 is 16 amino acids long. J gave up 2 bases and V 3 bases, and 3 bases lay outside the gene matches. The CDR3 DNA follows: TGTGCCAGCAGTTTGGGGACTAGCGGGAGACCCTACGAGCAGTACTTC. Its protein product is CASSLGTSGRPYEQYF.

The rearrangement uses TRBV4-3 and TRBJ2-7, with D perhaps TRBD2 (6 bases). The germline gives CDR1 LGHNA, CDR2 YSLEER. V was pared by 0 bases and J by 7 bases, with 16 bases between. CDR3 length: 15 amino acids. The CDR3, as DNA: TGCGCCAGCAGCCAAGATCCGGAGGGGTTTCGGGAGCAGTACTTC. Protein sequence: CASSQDPEGFREQYF.

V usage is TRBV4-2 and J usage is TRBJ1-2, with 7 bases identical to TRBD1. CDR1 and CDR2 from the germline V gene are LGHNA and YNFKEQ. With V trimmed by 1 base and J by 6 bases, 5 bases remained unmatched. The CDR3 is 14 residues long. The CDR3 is CASSQGRQGDGYTF. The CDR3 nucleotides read TGTGCCAGCAGCCAAGGCCGACAGGGCGATGGCTACACCTTC.

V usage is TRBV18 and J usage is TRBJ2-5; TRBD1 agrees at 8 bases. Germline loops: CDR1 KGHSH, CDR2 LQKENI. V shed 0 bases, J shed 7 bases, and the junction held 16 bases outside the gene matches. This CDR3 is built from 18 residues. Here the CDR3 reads CASSPPGIPAGGYGTQYF. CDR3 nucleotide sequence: TGTGCCAGCTCACCACCGGGGATCCCGGCAGGGGGCTATGGGACCCAGTACTTC.

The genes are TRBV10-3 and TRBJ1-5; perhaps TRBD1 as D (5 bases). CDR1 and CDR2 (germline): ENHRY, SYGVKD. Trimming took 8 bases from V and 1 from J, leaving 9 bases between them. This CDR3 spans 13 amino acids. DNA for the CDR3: TGTGCCATCGGGGCGGGGAGCAATCAGCCCCAGCATTTT. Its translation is CAIGAGSNQPQHF.

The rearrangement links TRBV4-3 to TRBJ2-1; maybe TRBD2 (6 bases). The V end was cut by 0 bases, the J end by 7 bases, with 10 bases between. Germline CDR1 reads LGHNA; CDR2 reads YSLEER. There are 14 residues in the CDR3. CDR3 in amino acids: CASSQDSRGNEQFF. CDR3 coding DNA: TGCGCCAGCAGCCAAGATTCCCGGGGGAATGAGCAGTTCTTC.